Described below is a single T cell receptor (beta chain) sequence and its context. The antigen is undetermined. This specimen comes from a study of T cell repertoires in cytomegalovirus infection. Overall study: Recently identified HLA-C-restricted CMV epitopes and well-studied HLA-B-restricted CMV epitopes were used by the study. CMV infection together with matching HLA type was indicated by public TCR beta signatures.

Whole-study results and caveats: Based on cumulative public TCR beta family frequency, carriers of CMV plus the relevant HLA were identified. Clonotype analysis showed dominance of the ex vivo response by HLA-C-restricted CMV-specific TCR beta clonotypes.

MiXCR, applied by TCRdb to the reads, yields one record per CDR3 protein. The table records 550,000 to 850,000 distinct CDR3 sequences, around 32% of them present only once. The V gene lost 4 bases and the J gene lost 6 bases, with 17 bases spanning the gap. The CDR3 spans 15 residues. The germline CDR1 and CDR2 sequences are SGHDN and FVKESK. This TCR was recovered from a human donor in good health (CMV status not recorded). Some clones in this sample may be carry-over from other donors' samples. The chain recombines TRBV14 with TRBJ2-3; D could derive from TRBD1 or TRBD2 (6 bases each). The sequencing used cultured PBMCs, collected from culture after CMV antigen stimulation. CDR3 DNA: TGTGCCAGCAGCCCGGAGGGGGAAAGTTACGATACGCAGTATTTT. The encoded protein is CASSPEGESYDTQYF.